This T cell receptor (beta chain) is from a study of graft-versus-host responses after intestinal transplantation. Study information: Induction with anti-thymocyte globulin, then tacrolimus and steroids for about 3 years, was given to all recipients.

Broader study findings: There were GvH clones found in recipient marrow, and some of them appeared first in ileum or blood. Early after transplant, HvG declines were associated with peak levels of circulating GvH clones.

Assay: immunoSEQ multiplex PCR; the TCRdb copy retains only in-frame clones and omits some. Among about 86,000 clones listed, roughly 87% were seen once. Between the trimmed V and J ends, which lost 2 bases and 5 bases, there was a span of 10 bases. Germline-derived CDR1 and CDR2 are SGHTA and FQGNSA. The CDR3 covers 14 residues. Notes on this clone: Its antigen is currently unknown.

The chain links TRBV7-2 to TRBJ2-1; a possible D gene is TRBD2 (6 bases). The clonotype was recovered from a human donor who received an intestinal transplant. The material was unstimulated CD8+ T cells sorted from spleen or lymph node cells, obtained before intestinal transplant. CDR3 amino acids: CASSLWDLNNEQFF. For the CDR3, the DNA is TGTGCCAGCAGCTTATGGGACTTAAACAATGAGCAGTTCTTC.